The clone carrying this TCR beta chain was counted at least ten times. The antigen remains unidentified. One junction end does not reproduce the germline sequence, and a read error may be involved. This sample stems from a study of Graves' ophthalmopathy and Graves' hyperthyroidism. The CDR3 is 16 amino acids. Germline V gene data show CDR1 as MNHEY and CDR2 as SVGEGT. Researchers took RNA transcripts and amplified TCR beta CDR3 regions from them. Second-round multiplex PCR came after a first-round RT-PCR that employed HTBI primers. TCRdb called the multiplex PCR reads again in MiXCR, with one record for every CDR3 protein. The sample records under 350,000 distinct CDR3 sequences, roughly 15% being singletons. Study-wide findings and caveats: A classifier, a 13-signature model, separated ophthalmopathy from stable hyperthyroidism with 87.88% sensitivity and about 83% specificity.

The sample was peripheral blood. The chain has TRBV6-2 or TRBV6-3 and TRBJ2-7, with TRBD1 matching 11 bases. This sequence was found in an adult man with Graves' ophthalmopathy. CDR3 nucleotide sequence: TGTGCCAGCGGTTACGGATCCGGGACAGGGGGTTACGAGCAGTACTTC. Protein sequence: CASGYGSGTGGYEQYF.